The 27 T cell receptor beta chains in this list originate from one sample, sequenced in a study of T cells in tuberculosis. Indicated time point: new active TB diagnosis, blood taken before or within 7 days of starting treatment. TCRdb keeps only in-frame clones here, not all; method: immunoSEQ multiplex PCR. The sample lists about 50,000 clones; roughly 95% were seen once. Sequenced material: PBMCs, taken at tuberculosis diagnosis. The origin of the receptors is an adult with tuberculosis.

The chain employs TRBV30 and TRBJ1-3; D is possibly TRBD1 (6 bases). The CDR3 is made up of 15 amino acids. Trimming cost V 3 bases and J 0 bases, with 12 bases left between them. Looked up from germline, CDR1 is GTSNPN and CDR2 is SVGIG (reference sequence). CDR3 in amino acids: CAWSRTGSSGNTIYF. Here the CDR3 DNA reads TGTGCCTGGAGCCGAACAGGGAGCTCTGGAAACACCATATATTTT.

This clone was observed a handful of times. The J gene is TRBJ1-1, the V gene TRBV30; TRBD1 agrees at 8 bases. This CDR3 has 14 amino acids. Germline CDR1 and CDR2: GTSNPN and SVGIG (reference sequence). V shed 2 bases, J shed 0 bases, and the junction held 2 bases outside the gene matches. The CDR3 sequence: CAWSPGQVNTEAFF. The CDR3 nucleotides read TGTGCCTGGAGTCCGGGACAGGTGAACACTGAAGCTTTCTTT.

The chain uses TRBV15 and TRBJ2-5; perhaps TRBD2 as D (6 bases). Germline V CDR1 and CDR2: LNHNV, YYDKDF (reference sequence). The V and J ends lost 1 base and 5 bases respectively, with 8 bases between them. The CDR3 is 13 amino acids. CDR3 protein: CATSRGGVETQYF. The CDR3 DNA sequence: TGTGCCACCAGCAGAGGGGGGGTGGAGACCCAGTACTTC.

V gene TRBV2 combines with J gene TRBJ1-2; 7 bases line up with TRBD1. Per germline, CDR1 SNHLY and CDR2 FYNNEI. This CDR3 is built from 16 residues. V dropped 6 bases and J dropped 3; count of bases not matched to a gene: 13. This CDR3 is CASRETLRTGDYGYTF. For the CDR3, the DNA is TGTGCCAGCAGGGAGACATTGCGGACAGGCGACTATGGCTACACCTTC.

The gene calls are TRBV9 and TRBJ2-7, with 7 bases identical to TRBD2. After removal of 3 bases from V and 6 bases from J, the junction contained 9 bases not matched to a gene. CDR3 length equals 14 residues. CDR1 and CDR2 (germline): SGDLS, YYNGEE. CDR3 amino acids: CASSASGTAIEQYF. CDR3 coding DNA: TGTGCCAGCAGCGCGAGCGGGACGGCCATCGAGCAGTACTTC.

The chain links TRBV19 to TRBJ2-6, with D possibly matching TRBD1 (5 bases). The CDR3 has 16 amino acids. Germline lookup yields CDR1 LNHDA and CDR2 SQIVND (reference sequence). V was pared by 11 bases and J by 4 bases, with 21 bases between. CDR3 in DNA: TGTGCCCTCCCCCGTTCCCAGGGCGCCGGGGCCAACGTCCTGACTTTC. It encodes CALPRSQGAGANVLTF.

The chain carries TRBV18 and TRBJ1-3; D may be TRBD1 (5 bases). The germline V gene encodes CDR1 KGHSH and CDR2 LQKENI. Trimming stripped 3 bases from V and 0 bases from J, with 15 bases between. This CDR3 region has 17 residues. This CDR3 reads CASSPLGQRNSGNTIYF. The CDR3 bases are TGTGCCAGCTCACCCCTAGGACAAAGGAACTCTGGAAACACCATATATTTT.

The DNA of the CDR3 is TGCGCCAGCAGCCAAGGCAGCGGGAACCTGTACCAAGAGACCCAGTACTTC. Translating it yields CASSQGSGNLYQETQYF. V gene TRBV4-3 combines with J gene TRBJ2-5; 7 bases map to TRBD2. CDR3 length equals 17 residues. Germline values: CDR1 LGHNA, CDR2 YSLEER. Trimming cost V 1 base and J 0 bases; bases outside gene matches: 8.

V usage is TRBV19 and J usage is TRBJ2-7; D is ambiguous. Trimming removed 8 bases from V and 5 bases from J, with 7 bases in between. The CDR3 totals 10 residues. Germline assignment: CDR1 LNHDA and CDR2 SQIVND (reference sequence). The CDR3 is CASSIHEQYF. The CDR3 DNA sequence: TGTGCCAGTTCTATCCACGAGCAGTACTTC. Together with reference TRBV19 and TRBJ2-7, the CDR3 gives the full variable domain: DGGITQSPKYLFRKEGQNVTLSCEQNLNHDAMYWYRQDPGQGLRLIYYSQIVNDFQKGDIAEGYSVSREKKESFPLTVTSAQKNPTAFYLCASSIHEQYFGPGTRLTVT.

This chain joins TRBV7-9 and TRBJ1-2; 7 positions match TRBD1. The CDR3 consists of 16 residues. Germline V gene data show CDR1 as SEHNR and CDR2 as FQNEAQ (reference sequence). The J segment lost 7 bases and the V segment lost 5 bases, leaving 16 bases of the junction unmatched. The CDR3 here is CASSQITGAVGPGYTF. As DNA, the CDR3 is TGTGCCAGCAGCCAAATTACAGGGGCAGTTGGTCCTGGCTACACCTTC. Using reference TRBV7-9 and TRBJ1-2 for the parts outside the CDR3, the full variable domain is DTGVSQNPRHKITKRGQNVTFRCDPISEHNRLYWYRQTLGQGPEFLTYFQNEAQLEKSRLLSDRFSAERPKGSFSTLEIQRTEQGDSAMYLCASSQITGAVGPGYTFGSGTRLTVV.

The V and J genes are TRBV28 and TRBJ1-5, with TRBD1 matching 9 bases. The CDR3 is 15 amino acids. Losses at the gene ends were 3 bases for V and 7 bases for J; bases not matched to a gene: 7. The germline CDR1 and CDR2 sequences are MDHEN and SYDVKM. CDR3 residues: CASSFGQGLGQPQHF. The CDR3 nucleotides are TGTGCCAGCAGTTTTGGACAGGGGCTAGGGCAGCCCCAGCATTTT.

CDR3 sequence: CASTRYSGTGSYEQYF. The CDR3 coding sequence is TGTGCCAGCACCAGGTATTCCGGGACAGGGAGCTACGAGCAGTACTTC. The rearrangement uses TRBV7-2 and TRBJ2-7; 9 bases agree with TRBD1. The CDR3 covers 16 residues. V gave up 7 bases and J gave up 3 bases; unmatched junction bases: 13. Per the germline V gene, CDR1 is SGHTA and CDR2 is FQGNSA. Full variable domain (remainder filled in from reference TRBV7-2 and TRBJ2-7): GAGVSQSPSNKVTEKGKDVELRCDPISGHTALYWYRQSLGQGLEFLIYFQGNSAPDKSGLPSDRFSAERTGGSVSTLTIQRTQQEDSAVYLCASTRYSGTGSYEQYFGPGTRLTVT.

CDR3 amino acids: CASSQVRPGLRPHNQPQHF. The CDR3 nucleotides read TGCGCCAGCAGCCAAGTCCGGCCAGGTCTTCGCCCCCACAATCAGCCCCAGCATTTT. This chain links TRBV4-3 with TRBJ1-5; no clear D. The CDR3 is 19 amino acids. V lost 1 base, J lost 3 bases, and 22 bases lay in between. Germline CDR1 is LGHNA and CDR2 is YSLEER.

In this sample, this clone turned up once. The V and J genes are TRBV7-6 and TRBJ1-3, with a weak D call TRBD1 (5 bases). The CDR3 has 14 residues. CDR1 and CDR2 (germline): SGHVS, FNYEAQ. V dropped 3 bases and J dropped 3 bases, with 9 bases sitting between them. The CDR3: CASSLGRGGNTIYF. As DNA, the CDR3 is TGTGCCAGCAGCTTGGGGCGAGGTGGAAACACCATATATTTT.

The chain joins TRBV18 to TRBJ1-1; possibly TRBD1 for D (6 bases). Trimming took 5 bases from V and 1 from J, leaving 11 bases between them. Per the germline V gene, CDR1 is KGHSH and CDR2 is LQKENI. The CDR3 has 14 amino acids. DNA for the CDR3: TGTGCCAGCTCATCCGCAGGGGCGAACACTGAAGCTTTCTTT. This translates into CASSSAGANTEAFF. The full variable domain, in which reference TRBV18 and TRBJ1-1 provide the parts outside the CDR3, is NAGVMQNPRHLVRRRGQEARLRCSPMKGHSHVYWYRQLPEEGLKFMVYLQKENIIDESGMPKERFSAEFPKEGPSILRIQQVVRGDSAAYFCASSSAGANTEAFFGQGTRLTVV.

The V call is TRBV7-9, the J call TRBJ2-1; TRBD1 matches at 9 bases. Trimming took 6 bases from V and 8 from J; bases not matched to a gene: 17. Germline V CDR1 and CDR2: SEHNR, FQNEAQ (reference sequence). The length of the CDR3 is 17 residues. The CDR3 loop is CASSSQTGTGKVYEQFF. The CDR3, as DNA: TGTGCCAGCAGTTCTCAAACCGGGACAGGGAAGGTGTATGAGCAGTTCTTC.

This chain uses TRBV10-3 with TRBJ2-1, with 14 bases lining up with TRBD2. The CDR3 is 16 amino acids. J was trimmed by 8 bases and V by 2 bases; bases with no gene match: 5. Germline V gives CDR1 ENHRY, CDR2 SYGVKD. CDR3 region: CAISEPGTSGSYEQFF. The CDR3 DNA follows: TGTGCCATCAGTGAGCCCGGGACTAGCGGGAGTTATGAGCAGTTCTTC.

The V gene is TRBV15, the J gene TRBJ2-1, with D possibly TRBD1 on 5 matching bases. Germline V gene sequence: CDR1 LNHNV, CDR2 YYDKDF (reference sequence). The CDR3 loop spans 14 amino acids. With 0 bases removed from V and 8 bases from J, the gap between germline ends came to 11 bases. The CDR3 sequence: CATSRDRRADEQFF. In DNA, the CDR3 is TGTGCCACCAGCAGAGATCGCAGGGCGGATGAGCAGTTCTTC.

This rearrangement joins TRBV15 to TRBJ2-2; D call uncertain. The V gene lost 1 base and the J gene lost 4 bases, with 7 bases spanning the gap. The CDR3 has 14 residues. Germline V CDR1 and CDR2: LNHNV, YYDKDF (reference sequence). The DNA for the CDR3 is TGTGCCACCAGCAGAGCCTTGCGCACCGGGGAGCTGTTTTTT. Translating it yields CATSRALRTGELFF.

The rearrangement joins TRBV6-5 to TRBJ2-1, with D possibly matching TRBD2 (5 bases). The germline gives CDR1 MNHEY, CDR2 SVGAGI. The CDR3 has 11 residues. Between the trimmed V and J ends, which lost 6 bases and 7 bases, there was a span of 7 bases. The CDR3, as DNA: TGTGCCAGCAGGACGGGGAATGAGCAGTTCTTC. Residues: CASRTGNEQFF.

The gene calls are TRBV30 and TRBJ2-1; 14 positions match TRBD2. CDR1 and CDR2 (germline): GTSNPN, SVGIG (reference sequence). The CDR3 has 19 amino acids. V lost 4 bases to trimming and J lost 4 bases; unmatched junction nucleotides: 15. In nucleotides, the CDR3 is TGTGCCTGGACCTCCCCTGTGGGACTAGCGGGAGACCTTTACAATGAGCAGTTCTTC. It yields the protein CAWTSPVGLAGDLYNEQFF.

The chain has TRBV7-9 and TRBJ2-1; D might be TRBD1 (5 bases). The CDR3 loop spans 13 amino acids. The germline V gene has CDR1 SEHNR and CDR2 FQNEAQ (reference sequence). With 7 bases removed from V and 4 bases from J, the gap between germline ends came to 11 bases. DNA of the CDR3: TGTGCCAGCACCCTAGGGGTGTACAATGAGCAGTTCTTC. It translates to CASTLGVYNEQFF.

The chain links TRBV5-6 to TRBJ1-1, with 8 nucleotides matching TRBD1. The CDR3 is 16 residues long. Germline CDR1 and CDR2: SGHDT and YYEEEE. Trimming removed 0 bases from V and 1 base from J; junction bases left unmatched: 5. Written as DNA, the CDR3 is TGTGCCAGCAGCTTGGCTTATCAGGGGGCGAACACTGAAGCTTTCTTT. Amino acids: CASSLAYQGANTEAFF.

This clone was seen just once. J is TRBJ2-1 and V is TRBV18; D perhaps matches TRBD1 (5 bases). Germline lookup yields CDR1 KGHSH and CDR2 LQKENI. The CDR3 has 15 residues. The V gene lost 0 bases and the J gene lost 5 bases, with 11 bases spanning the gap. CDR3 loop: CASSPPGRRDNEQFF. DNA for the CDR3: TGTGCCAGCTCACCACCGGGGCGTAGGGACAATGAGCAGTTCTTC.

The CDR3 here is CASRLALHNEQFF. The CDR3 DNA reads as TGTGCCAGCAGACTAGCGCTGCACAATGAGCAGTTCTTC. The chain carries TRBV6-6 and TRBJ2-1, with 7 bases lining up with TRBD2. Germline-derived CDR1 and CDR2 are MNHNY and SVGAGI (reference sequence). V shed 6 bases and J 5 bases; nucleotides not matched to a gene: 4. The CDR3 has 13 residues.

The CDR3 loop reads CATSRALSYEQYF. The CDR3 coding sequence is TGTGCCACCAGCAGAGCCCTTTCCTACGAGCAGTACTTC. This chain uses TRBV15 with TRBJ2-7, with D unresolved. Germline V gene sequence: CDR1 LNHNV, CDR2 YYDKDF (reference sequence). V lost 1 base and J 1 base, leaving 5 bases between the germline ends. This CDR3 has 13 residues.

The chain employs TRBV25-1 and TRBJ2-3; tentative D call: TRBD2 (6 bases). This CDR3 region has 13 residues. Germline CDR1 MGHDK, CDR2 SYGVNS. Trimming removed 8 bases from V and 4 bases from J, with 13 bases in between. CDR3 region: CASQPGLSDTQYF. The CDR3 region has the DNA TGTGCCAGCCAACCCGGACTATCAGATACGCAGTATTTT. Based on the CDR3 plus reference TRBV25-1 and TRBJ2-3, the full variable domain is EADIYQTPRYLVIGTGKKITLECSQTMGHDKMYWYQQDPGMELHLIHYSYGVNSTEKGDLSSESTVSRIRTEHFPLTLESARPSHTSQYLCASQPGLSDTQYFGPGTRLTVL.